This T cell receptor (beta chain) derives from a study of identical twins. Study-wide points: In zero-insertion analyses, partial confounding could arise from invariant MAIT and iNKT cells.

Addition of a universal primer site occurred through template switching, and cDNA carried unique molecular identifiers. One entry per CDR3 protein results from TCRdb running MiXCR on the 5' RACE reads. The top ten clones hold 3.6% of a sample with nearly 250,000 distinct CDR3 sequences, approximately 7% of them seen once. As concerns this clonotype: What it recognizes is unknown.

There are 13 residues in the CDR3. V gave up 6 bases and J gave up 5 bases, with 10 bases separating them. Germline values: CDR1 MNHNY, CDR2 SVGAGI (reference sequence). The same data also contributed to another study, on yellow fever vaccine responses in identical twins.

The sequenced sample was memory (CD45RO+) T cells sorted from blood. This chain joins TRBV6-6 and TRBJ2-2, with D perhaps matching TRBD1 or TRBD2 (5 bases each). The receptor comes from a young woman in good health. This CDR3 is CASSPGPTGELFF. CDR3 coding DNA: TGTGCCAGCAGCCCGGGACCAACCGGGGAGCTGTTTTTT.